This is a list of T cell receptor beta chains from one sample in a study of blood T cell repertoires in COVID-19. Assay: immunoSEQ multiplex PCR; the TCRdb copy retains only in-frame clones and omits some. The repertoire includes around 20,000 clones, roughly 87% of them detected once, and about 8% sits in the top ten. Sequencing was done on a sample of peripheral blood. The receptors derive from a human donor with active COVID-19. The donor label of this sample is uncertain. Both conserved end residues are part of each CDR3. The D gene is left open where the match is weak. Size is omitted from some rows. Given values are once, few, many or a class for expanded clones.

TRBV30	-	TRBJ1-4	-	CAWNSVGGTNEKLFF	TGTGCCTGGAATTCCGTCGGGGGGACTAATGAAAAACTGTTTTTT
TRBV28	TRBD1	TRBJ2-7	-	CASSLGGQGDEQYF	TGTGCCAGCAGCCTGGGGGGACAGGGCGACGAGCAGTACTTC
TRBV11-2	TRBD1	TRBJ1-6	-	CASSLGQNNSPLHF	TGTGCCAGCAGCTTGGGACAGAATAATTCACCCCTCCACTTT
TRBV4-3	TRBD2	TRBJ2-7	-	CASSQGTSGRYEQYF	TGCGCCAGCAGCCAAGGGACTAGCGGGAGATACGAGCAGTACTTC
TRBV19	TRBD2	TRBJ2-1	-	CASSIDPSGSYNEQFF	TGTGCCAGTAGTATTGACCCTAGCGGCTCCTACAATGAGCAGTTCTTC
TRBV28	-	TRBJ2-3	-	CASSLYDSTQYF	TGTGCCAGCAGTTTATACGACTCTACGCAGTATTTT
TRBV5-1	-	TRBJ2-7	-	CASKLDRSYEQYF	TGCGCCAGCAAACTAGACCGATCCTACGAGCAGTACTTC
TRBV12-5	-	TRBJ2-3	-	CASGSPDITDTQYF	TGTGCTAGTGGTTCCCCGGACATCACAGATACGCAGTATTTT
TRBV10-3	-	TRBJ1-6	once	CAISELLGQNSPLHF	TGTGCCATCAGTGAGTTGTTGGGGCAGAATTCACCCCTCCACTTT
TRBV7-9	TRBD2	TRBJ2-1	-	CAGETSGFYNEQFF	TGTGCCGGCGAGACTAGCGGGTTTTACAATGAGCAGTTCTTC
TRBV9	TRBD2	TRBJ2-5	once	CASSVDPVRSGGTQYF	TGTGCCAGCAGCGTAGACCCTGTACGTTCGGGGGGGACCCAGTACTTC
TRBV9	TRBD1	TRBJ1-1	medium-sized	CASSASTGDTEAFF	TGTGCCAGCAGCGCCTCGACAGGGGACACTGAAGCTTTCTTT
TRBV3-1/TRBV3-2	-	TRBJ2-7	-	CASSHAGPSYEQYF	TGTGCCAGCAGCCATGCAGGGCCATCCTACGAGCAGTACTTC
TRBV30	TRBD1	TRBJ1-2	-	CAFFSRGPSQYGYTF	TGTGCCTTCTTTTCCAGGGGGCCGTCACAGTATGGCTACACCTTC
TRBV25-1	-	TRBJ1-1	-	CASSAPGGVEAFF	TGTGCCAGCAGTGCCCCGGGCGGGGTTGAAGCTTTCTTT
TRBV6-6	TRBD1	TRBJ1-6	-	CASSSGQGGSPLHF	TGTGCCAGCAGTTCGGGACAGGGGGGTTCACCCCTCCACTTT